This TCR beta chain was obtained from a study of shared clonotypes between healthy human individuals (dated by TCRdb to 2019 to 2021). Looking at the study overall: The cohort included a few men and a couple of women between 18 and 49 years of age. Per donor, three plates each were used for CD4 naive and CD4 memory, two for CD8 naive, and one for CD8 memory. The study deeply sequenced blood TCR repertoires of about 5 healthy adults to estimate repertoire size and the extent of clonotype sharing between individuals. Different laboratories and diverse techniques were used to prepare libraries and sequence TCR repertoires, to increase sequencing depth and limit assay-specific biases. Per donor, leukapheresis produced somewhere between about 0.8 and 9.5 billion PBMCs. What the authors observed across the whole study: About 5% of naive CD4, roughly 3.5% of naive CD8, about 2.4% of memory CD4, and 0.35% to 0.4% of memory CD8 clonotypes were shared across a handful of donors. Because the study included only a small number of donors, the genetic and exposure-history diversity represented was limited. Sampling was restricted to blood, and TCR repertoires in tissues likely differ from the TCR repertoires found in blood. Larger estimated clonotype richness was generally found for naive subsets than for memory subsets. Even with the large sequencing depth, rarefaction of the sorted-subset datasets indicated that sequencing was incomplete. Clonotypes shared by all four sorted-subset donors showed higher generation probabilities than non-shared clonotypes. Pairwise subsampling indicated that sequencing depth was expected to affect the degree of clonotype sharing among donors.

CD8 naive samples were obtained by positive selection for CCR7 among CD45RO-negative cells, yielding a CD45RA+CCR7+ population from which TemRA cells were excluded. The donors were healthy, HIV-negative adults with no recently reported acute infections or vaccinations. Only Caucasian adults living in Nashville, Tennessee, USA were represented among the donors. After blood collection by leukapheresis, PBMCs were isolated using Ficoll-Histopaque density gradient centrifugation and then cryopreserved in the vapor phase of liquid nitrogen. Analytical flow cytometry was used to check the purity and quantity of every magnetically sorted T cell population. Each sorted fraction had its genomic DNA isolated and then quantified by UV absorbance on a Nanodrop 2000c. A remark on this clone: Its antigen is still unknown. No base-level quality is on record; no much larger clone is a single base apart.

CDR1 and CDR2 are read off the germline V gene as SGHVS and FQNEAQ. Counted from cysteine to phenylalanine, this CDR3 has 15 amino acids. Only the CDR3 portion is preserved as DNA: 45 bases, with reading frame beginning at the first base. At the junction V is shortened by 2 bases and J by 2 bases; bases outside the gene matches: 3. TCR CDR3 regions were amplified from genomic DNA by multiplex PCR using the deep immunoSEQ assay. Extracted genomic DNA from each cell subset was distributed evenly across all wells of several immunoSEQ 96-well plates, and each plate was treated as a replicate. Each replicate PCR for sorted subsets received about 220 ng genomic DNA, equal to tens of thousands of T cell genomes. Purified libraries were quantified with a Qubit 3.0 fluorometer, sized on a Bioanalyzer 2100, and re-quantified with the KAPA Library Quantification kit. Every immunoSEQ 96-well plate was sequenced on a separate single-read 150-cycle Illumina NextSeq 550 flow cell. The authors' analysis ran thus. The immunoSEQ output contained only junctional sequences without quality scores, so filtering could not match that applied to full-length reads. Sequences were annotated with PyIR, a Python wrapper for IgBLAST v1.9, using IMGT germline references to assign V/J genes and CDR3. Reads were removed for weak V/J assignments (E-value above 1e-6), missing CDR3, stop codons, out-of-frame junctions, or ambiguous translated residues. A V3J clonotype was defined by an identical inferred V gene, J gene, and CDR3 amino acid sequence. The percentage overlap between two repertoires was calculated by dividing the number of shared unique clonotypes by the size of the smaller repertoire. Richness of each repertoire was evaluated using RTK rarefaction, the Chao1 estimator, and Recon v2.1 estimates of unobserved clonotypes. OLGA was used to compute generation probabilities for all TCRbeta clonotypes that the gDNA method yielded from several donors. Imported from immuneACCESS, the table was reduced by TCRdb to in-frame sequences with V and J called. These copies leave out some clones; in studies compared against another copy, an unresolved V gene accounts for under half, and the cause of the remainder is not known. The DNA gave D and trimming, while V, J and clone size come from that table. The sample table lists about 2 million clones, less than 95% of them with a count of one. Clones ranked in the top ten supply roughly 1.2% of the sample.

The sequence was obtained from a young man in good health. Sequencing was done on a sample of naive CD8+ T cells sorted from blood. Explained via the paper, the cell subset or site label denotes: CD45RA+CCR7+. The V and J segments used are TRBV7-8 and TRBJ2-7, and TRBD1 matches 10 of the central bases. Here the CDR3 is given as CASSLTGQGAYEQYF. At the DNA level, the sequence is TGTGCCAGCAGCTTAACAGGACAGGGGGCCTACGAGCAGTACTTC.